The rows below give T cell receptor beta chains drawn from one sample of a study of blood T cell repertoires in COVID-19. The assay was immunoSEQ multiplex PCR, and TCRdb's table has in-frame clones only and misses some. The sample holds approximately 98,000 clones; about 80% are singletons and the top ten take 15% to 20%. Sequenced: peripheral blood. The source of these receptors is a man at least 80 years old with acute or convalescent COVID-19. CDR3s include the opening cysteine and the closing phenylalanine or tryptophan. The D gene is left open where the match is weak. Size is stated for part of the rows, as once, few or many counts, or as a class when the clone is expanded.

-	-	TRBV6-2/TRBV6-3	TRBJ2-7	TGTGCCAGCAGTTACACCCGGGGTCCAGGGAGGGAGCAGTACTTC	CASSYTRGPGREQYF
few	TRBD1	TRBV12-3/TRBV12-4	TRBJ1-1	TGTGCCAGCAGTTTTGCAGGGGGCACTGAAGCTTTCTTT	CASSFAGGTEAFF
-	-	TRBV19	TRBJ1-6	TGTGCCAGTCGCAGGCTAAATTCACCCCTCCACTTT	CASRRLNSPLHF
-	TRBD1	TRBV7-2	TRBJ1-1	TGTGCCAGCAGCTTAATGCCGGGACAGACTGAAGCTTTCTTT	CASSLMPGQTEAFF
-	TRBD1	TRBV6-6	TRBJ2-7	TGTGCCAGCAGGAAAGGACAGGGCTACGAGCAGTACTTC	CASRKGQGYEQYF
-	TRBD1	TRBV28	TRBJ2-7	TGTGCCAGCAGTTTATCGGGACAGGGGTCCTACGAGCAGTACTTC	CASSLSGQGSYEQYF
-	-	TRBV7-2	TRBJ2-4	TGTGCCAGCAGCTTAGGCGGAAACATTCAGTACTTC	CASSLGGNIQYF
-	-	TRBV19	TRBJ2-5	TGTGCCAGTTACGACGGGTACCAAGAGACCCAGTACTTC	CASYDGYQETQYF
-	TRBD1	TRBV28	TRBJ2-1	TGTGCCAGCAGTTTACAGGGGGTCTCCTACAATGAGCAGTTCTTC	CASSLQGVSYNEQFF
-	-	TRBV28	TRBJ1-2	TGTGCCAGCAGGGGAGGGGGGCCTATTAACTATGGCTACACCTTC	CASRGGGPINYGYTF
-	TRBD1	TRBV7-2	TRBJ2-3	TGTGCCAGCAGCCCCCAGGGGGCAACAGATACGCAGTATTTT	CASSPQGATDTQYF
-	-	TRBV19	TRBJ1-1	TGTGCCAGTAGTGCCGGGACGGGAGGATTCACTGAAGCTTTCTTT	CASSAGTGGFTEAFF
-	TRBD1	TRBV5-1	TRBJ1-4	TGCGCCAGCAGCCGACAGGGAACTAATGAAAAACTGTTTTTT	CASSRQGTNEKLFF
-	-	TRBV6-2/TRBV6-3	TRBJ1-1	TGTGCCAGCAGTTATCAGGGGAGTTGGTCTGAAGCTTTCTTT	CASSYQGSWSEAFF
-	-	TRBV5-4	TRBJ2-2	TGTGCCAGCAGCTCCCCAGGGTCCGGGGAGCTGTTTTTT	CASSSPGSGELFF
-	-	TRBV4-1	TRBJ1-3	TGCGCCAGCAGCCTCCTTCCGACAGGAGCAGGAAACACCATATATTTT	CASSLLPTGAGNTIYF
-	-	TRBV9	TRBJ2-2	TGTGCCAGCAGCGTATCAGCGAACACCGGGGAGCTGTTTTTT	CASSVSANTGELFF
-	-	TRBV20-1	TRBJ2-3	TGCAGTGCTAGTGGGGTGCGGGGTAGCACAGATACGCAGTATTTT	CSASGVRGSTDTQYF
-	TRBD1	TRBV7-9	TRBJ1-1	TGTGCCAGCAGACCGACAGGGACCCGGAACACTGAAGCTTTCTTT	CASRPTGTRNTEAFF
-	TRBD1	TRBV6-5	TRBJ1-1	TGTGCCAGCAGTTTGGACAGGGGGCTATCTAACACTGAAGCTTTCTTT	CASSLDRGLSNTEAFF
-	TRBD1	TRBV27	TRBJ1-5	TGTGCCAGCAGTTACCGGGACAGCGGGCAGCCCCAGCATTTT	CASSYRDSGQPQHF
-	TRBD1	TRBV7-9	TRBJ2-2	TGTGCCAGCAGCCCTACAGGGGTGAACACCGGGGAGCTGTTTTTT	CASSPTGVNTGELFF
-	-	TRBV20-1	TRBJ1-2	TGCAGTGCTAGTACCCCAGGGCGCTCCTATGGCTACACCTTC	CSASTPGRSYGYTF
once	-	TRBV7-2	TRBJ2-1	TGTGCCAGCAGCTTAGGACAGATCTACAATGAGCAGTTCTTC	CASSLGQIYNEQFF
-	TRBD1	TRBV7-2	TRBJ2-6	TGTGCCAGCAGCTTTGGCAGGGGGCGCTCCGGGGCCAACGTCCTGACTTTC	CASSFGRGRSGANVLTF
-	TRBD1	TRBV6-5	TRBJ1-1	TGTGCCAGCAGTTACTTCACAGGGGGCACTGAAGCTTTCTTT	CASSYFTGGTEAFF
-	-	TRBV19	TRBJ1-3	TGTGCCAGTAGTATGGGACTGGGCTCTGGAAACACCATATATTTT	CASSMGLGSGNTIYF